The entry below describes one T cell receptor (beta chain). Its antigen is unidentified. This specimen comes from a study of cytomegalovirus exposure and HLA in healthy donors. Overall study results and limits: Some highly shared sequence variants likely arose as a pipeline artifact. TCR beta chain V- and J-gene trimming was linked, in a later analysis, to a missense variant in DCLRE1C. There were some V segments, including TRBV6-2 and TRBV6-3, excluded as indistinguishable.

The V end lost 9 bases, the J end lost 0 bases, and 17 bases lay between the germline ends. This CDR3 comprises 15 residues. The germline V gene has CDR1 LNHDA and CDR2 SQIVND (reference sequence). With 60 Vbeta and 13 Jbeta primers, the PCR was carried out. The repertoire was sequenced with immunoSEQ multiplex PCR; TCRdb's copy has only in-frame clones and lacks some. The sample consists of more than 90,000 clones, around 84% of them appearing once. J is TRBJ2-5 and V is TRBV19; D is possibly TRBD2 (6 bases). The source is a woman aged 35 to 49 in good health and CMV-seropositive. The source material was PBMCs. In nucleotides, the CDR3 is TGTGCCAGCGGCAAGGCGGGAAAGTACCAAGAGACCCAGTACTTC. Translated: CASGKAGKYQETQYF.